This TCR beta chain was identified during a study of control samples from healthy donors and cancer patients. This CDR3 comprises 18 residues. V was cut by 1 base and J by 4 bases, with 22 bases left in between. CDR1 and CDR2 from the germline V gene are SGHNT and YENEEA. This clone has a single count. Libraries were prepared by immunoSEQ multiplex PCR; TCRdb keeps only in-frame clonotypes and omits some of them. The sample lists fewer than 120,000 clones, 70% to 90% seen once, with about 3.9% in the top ten. The receptor's source is a woman aged 55 to 70 with lung cancer. This chain uses TRBV11-3 with TRBJ1-1; tentative D call: TRBD1 (6 bases). The source material was PBMCs. The DNA for the CDR3 is TGTGCCAGCAGCTTAGCGTTAGTATCCCGGGGGCTGGGCACTGAAGCTTTCTTT. Encoded protein: CASSLALVSRGLGTEAFF.